These 16 T cell receptor beta chains were all obtained from the same sample, sequenced in a study of T cells after yellow fever vaccination. TCRdb used MiXCR to reprocess the 5' RACE reads, holding one entry per CDR3 protein. The repertoire holds around 340,000 distinct CDR3 sequences, with about 12% as singletons. The specimen was CD4+ T cells sorted from PBMCs, collected 15 days after the yellow fever booster vaccination. All receptors derive from a man younger than 35 who received the YFV17D yellow fever vaccine.

This clonotype showed up just a few times. This rearrangement joins TRBV4-1 to TRBJ1-6; D uncertain. Germline V lookup: CDR1 MGHRA, CDR2 YSYEKL. V was cut by 7 bases and J by 0 bases, with 10 bases left in between. This CDR3 comprises 15 residues. The CDR3 DNA is TGCGCCAGCACCCCGGGAAGCTCCTATAATTCACCCCTCCACTTT. Amino acids: CASTPGSSYNSPLHF.

The V gene is TRBV5-6, the J gene TRBJ1-1; D possibly corresponds to TRBD1 (6 bases). Germline-derived CDR1 and CDR2 are SGHDT and YYEEEE. V lost 2 bases, J lost 8 bases, and 13 bases lay in between. There are 13 residues in the CDR3. For the CDR3, the DNA is TGTGCCAGCAGCTTTCTCGGGGGCGGAGAAGCTTTCTTT. This sequence encodes CASSFLGGGEAFF.

This clonotype showed up just a few times. The chain joins TRBV12-3 or TRBV12-4 to TRBJ1-1; 8 bases match TRBD1. The CDR3 runs to 11 residues. J lost 11 bases, V lost 6 bases, and 5 bases had no gene match. The CDR3 protein is CASSYGQGAFF. Here the CDR3 DNA reads TGTGCCAGCAGCTACGGACAGGGCGCTTTCTTT.

This clonotype was seen at least ten times. The rearrangement links TRBV6-4 to TRBJ2-2; D gene ambiguous. V was trimmed by 4 bases and J by 4 bases, leaving 16 bases between them. CDR1 and CDR2 (germline): MRHNA, SNTAGT. This CDR3 comprises 16 residues. The CDR3 is CASSALGLTGTGELFF. The CDR3 DNA is TGTGCCAGCAGTGCTCTGGGCCTAACCGGCACCGGGGAGCTGTTTTTT.

This clonotype was counted ten times or more. The chain employs TRBV4-1 and TRBJ1-2; the D is unclear. Germline V gene sequence: CDR1 MGHRA, CDR2 YSYEKL. V dropped 2 bases and J dropped 4 bases, with 23 bases sitting between them. The CDR3 has 18 amino acids. DNA of the CDR3: TGCGCCAGCAGCCAAACGTACCCTCAGGTGCTAGTTGGCTATGGCTACACCTTC. Protein product: CASSQTYPQVLVGYGYTF.

Comment on this clonotype: An end of the junction does not agree with germline; a read error may underlie this. V usage is TRBV7-3 and J usage is TRBJ2-1, with D possibly TRBD1 on 6 matching bases. Germline V gene sequence: CDR1 SGHTA, CDR2 FQGTGA. The length of the CDR3 is 13 residues. CDR3 DNA: TGTGCCAGGAGCTCGCAGGGGTGGAATGAGCAGTTCTTC. It codes for CARSSQGWNEQFF.

The CDR3 DNA is TGCGCCAGCAGCAAAAAGCGGGGGGACAGGGGGCAAGAGACCCAGTACTTC. The encoded protein is CASSKKRGDRGQETQYF. This rearrangement joins TRBV4-1 to TRBJ2-5; 11 bases agree with TRBD1. The CDR3 has 17 residues. Germline assignment: CDR1 MGHRA and CDR2 YSYEKL. J lost 2 bases, V lost 5 bases, and 10 bases had no gene match.

This clonotype was recorded at least ten times. The V call is TRBV7-9, the J call TRBJ1-5; D is perhaps TRBD1 (6 bases). The CDR3 sequence is 14 residues long. Germline CDR1 is SEHNR and CDR2 is FQNEAQ (reference sequence). With 5 bases removed from V and 5 bases from J, the gap between germline ends came to 13 bases. CDR3: CASSQAGVYQPQHF. The CDR3 nucleotides read TGTGCCAGCAGCCAGGCAGGGGTATATCAGCCCCAGCATTTT. Using reference TRBV7-9 and TRBJ1-5 for the parts outside the CDR3, the full variable domain is DTGVSQNPRHKITKRGQNVTFRCDPISEHNRLYWYRQTLGQGPEFLTYFQNEAQLEKSRLLSDRFSAERPKGSFSTLEIQRTEQGDSAMYLCASSQAGVYQPQHFGDGTRLSIL.

The rearrangement uses TRBV6-1 and TRBJ1-2; no reliable D call. V lost 4 bases to trimming and J lost 1 base, with 10 bases between them. CDR3 length: 14 amino acids. CDR1 and CDR2 from the germline V gene are MNHNS and SASEGT. The CDR3 nucleotides are TGTGCCAGCAGTGGGGGAAGTCGTAACTATGGCTACACCTTC. It is translated as CASSGGSRNYGYTF.

This clonotype was observed a single time. This rearrangement joins TRBV29-1 to TRBJ1-2; the D gene is possibly TRBD1 (5 bases). The CDR3 runs to 13 residues. Germline lookup yields CDR1 SQVTM and CDR2 ANQGSEA. V shed 5 bases and J shed 4 bases, with 14 bases lying between them. The CDR3 loop is CSVKGGGSYGYTF. The CDR3 nucleotides read TGCAGCGTTAAAGGTGGGGGGAGCTATGGCTACACCTTC.

This clonotype was detected only a few times. The rearrangement joins TRBV20-1 to TRBJ2-3, with 7 positions matching TRBD2. The CDR3 covers 18 residues. V was clipped by 0 bases and J by 0 bases; unmatched bases: 12. CDR1 and CDR2 (germline): DFQATT, SNEGSKA (reference sequence). The CDR3 loop is CSARDPKRGSASTDTQYF. In nucleotides, the CDR3 is TGCAGTGCTAGAGATCCGAAGCGGGGATCCGCAAGCACAGATACGCAGTATTTT.

The J gene is TRBJ2-1, the V gene TRBV9; 7 bases align to TRBD1. The CDR3 is made up of 16 amino acids. Trimming took 4 bases from V and 7 from J; bases not matched to a gene: 14. Germline V gene data show CDR1 as SGDLS and CDR2 as YYNGEE. The CDR3 nucleotides read TGTGCCAGCAGCCCAGAGAGGGGGACAGTAAGGAATGAGCAGTTCTTC. Encoded protein: CASSPERGTVRNEQFF.

This clonotype was detected many times. The chain is built from TRBV12-3 or TRBV12-4 and TRBJ2-3, with TRBD2 as a possible D gene (5 bases). CDR3 length equals 14 residues. Trimming took off 3 bases at V and 2 bases at J, with 9 bases between the two ends. The CDR3, as DNA: TGTGCCAGCAGTTTCGCCGGGAACACAGATACGCAGTATTTT. This sequence encodes CASSFAGNTDTQYF.

The V call is TRBV5-5, the J call TRBJ2-3; the D is unclear. V lost 3 bases and J lost 2, with 4 bases in between. CDR1 SGHKS and CDR2 YYEKEE come from the germline V gene (reference sequence). CDR3 length equals 12 residues. This CDR3 is CASSSITDTQYF. The CDR3 bases are TGTGCCAGCAGCTCTATCACAGATACGCAGTATTTT.

This clonotype was counted between two and nine times. The genes are TRBV7-2 and TRBJ2-3; D not certain. The CDR3 is made up of 14 amino acids. The V gene's germline CDR1 is SGHTA and CDR2 FQGNSA. Trimming left V 1 base short and J 2 bases short, with 7 bases between. CDR3 nucleotide sequence: TGTGCCAGCAGCTTAGTAAGGATCACAGATACGCAGTATTTT. Its translation is CASSLVRITDTQYF.

This clonotype was counted between two and nine times. The rearrangement links TRBV6-6 to TRBJ2-5, with TRBD1 identical over 7 bases. V was clipped by 4 bases and J by 5 bases; unmatched bases: 10. In germline, CDR1 is MNHNY, CDR2 SVGAGI (reference sequence). The CDR3 sequence is 15 residues long. The CDR3 reads CASSWRTGLGETQYF. The CDR3 DNA is TGTGCCAGCAGTTGGAGGACAGGCCTAGGGGAGACCCAGTACTTC.